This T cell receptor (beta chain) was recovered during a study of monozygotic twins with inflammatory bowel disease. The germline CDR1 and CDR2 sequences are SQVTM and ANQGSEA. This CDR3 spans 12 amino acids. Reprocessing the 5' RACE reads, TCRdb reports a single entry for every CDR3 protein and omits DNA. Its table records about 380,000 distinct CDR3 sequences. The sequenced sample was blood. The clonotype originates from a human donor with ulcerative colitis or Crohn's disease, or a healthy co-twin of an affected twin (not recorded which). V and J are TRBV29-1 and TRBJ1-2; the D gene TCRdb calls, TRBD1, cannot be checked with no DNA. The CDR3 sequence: CSAPGPNYGYTF.